This T cell receptor beta chain originates from a study of T cell responses to AZD1222 COVID-19 vaccine. General study findings and limits: Reports indicate that nearly half of spike-specific TCRs are directed at unmutated variant regions. Clonal diversity was possibly underestimated; the donors were predominantly white British and more often female.

Using immunoSEQ multiplex PCR, the repertoire was profiled, and TCRdb retains in-frame clones only, with some absent. The sample lists roughly 200,000 clones, about 92% seen once, with over 0.95% in the top ten. Trimming cost V 3 bases and J 0 bases; bases outside gene matches: 7. Germline V CDR1 and CDR2: SGHVS, FQNEAQ. There are 17 residues in the CDR3. This clone appeared once. The antigen is undetermined. The sequencing here drew on peripheral blood, taken on day 0 of MenACWY control vaccination. This receptor was identified in an adult in good health. The V call is TRBV7-8, the J call TRBJ2-7; TRBD2 aligns across 11 bases. CDR3 residues: CASSFASGGPSSYEQYF. Here the CDR3 DNA reads TGTGCCAGCAGCTTTGCTAGCGGGGGGCCTAGCTCCTACGAGCAGTACTTC.